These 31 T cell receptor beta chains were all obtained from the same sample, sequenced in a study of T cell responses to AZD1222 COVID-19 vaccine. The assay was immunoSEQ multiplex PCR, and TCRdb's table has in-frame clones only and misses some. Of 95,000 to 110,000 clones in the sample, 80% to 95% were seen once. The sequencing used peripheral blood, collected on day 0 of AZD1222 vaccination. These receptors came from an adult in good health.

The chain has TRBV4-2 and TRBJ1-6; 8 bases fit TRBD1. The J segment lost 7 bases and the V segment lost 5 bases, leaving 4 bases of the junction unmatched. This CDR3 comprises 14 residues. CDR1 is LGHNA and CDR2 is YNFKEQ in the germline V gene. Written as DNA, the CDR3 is TGTGCCAGCAGCGCGGGACAGGAGAATTCACCCCTCCACTTT. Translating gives CASSAGQENSPLHF.

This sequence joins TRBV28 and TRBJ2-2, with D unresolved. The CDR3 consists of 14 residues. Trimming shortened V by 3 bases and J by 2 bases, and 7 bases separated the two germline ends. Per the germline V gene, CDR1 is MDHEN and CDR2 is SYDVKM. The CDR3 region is CASSLSDNTGELFF. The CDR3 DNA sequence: TGTGCCAGCAGTTTGTCCGACAACACCGGGGAGCTGTTTTTT.

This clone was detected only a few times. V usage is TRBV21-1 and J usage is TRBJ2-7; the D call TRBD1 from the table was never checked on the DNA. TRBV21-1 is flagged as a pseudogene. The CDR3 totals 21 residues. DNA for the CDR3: TGTGCCAGCAGCAAACGGTTGCAAATTGTACTACAGGGGACCAACCCCTACGAGCAGTACTTC. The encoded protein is CASSKRLQIVLQGTNPYEQYF.

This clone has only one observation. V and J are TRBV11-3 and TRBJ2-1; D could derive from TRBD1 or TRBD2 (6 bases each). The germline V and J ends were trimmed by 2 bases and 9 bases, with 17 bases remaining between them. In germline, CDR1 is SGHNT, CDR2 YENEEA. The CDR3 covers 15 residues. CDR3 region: CASSLNPGAEFEQFF. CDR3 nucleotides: TGTGCCAGCAGCTTAAACCCGGGGGCAGAGTTTGAGCAGTTCTTC. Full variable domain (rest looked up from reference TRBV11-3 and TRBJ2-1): EAGVVQSPRYKIIEKKQPVAFWCNPISGHNTLYWYLQNLGQGPELLIRYENEEAVDDSQLPKDRFSAERLKGVDSTLKIQPAELGDSAVYLCASSLNPGAEFEQFFGPGTRLTVL.

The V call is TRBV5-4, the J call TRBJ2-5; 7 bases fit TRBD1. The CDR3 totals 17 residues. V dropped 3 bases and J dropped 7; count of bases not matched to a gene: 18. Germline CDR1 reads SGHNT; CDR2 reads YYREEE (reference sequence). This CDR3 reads CASSSSQGPRDKGTQYF. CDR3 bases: TGTGCCAGCAGCTCATCACAGGGGCCCCGGGACAAAGGGACCCAGTACTTC. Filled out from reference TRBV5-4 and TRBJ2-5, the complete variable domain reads ETGVTQSPTHLIKTRGQQVTLRCSSQSGHNTVSWYQQALGQGPQFIFQYYREEENGRGNFPPRFSGLQFPNYSSELNVNALELDDSALYLCASSSSQGPRDKGTQYFGPGTRLLVL.

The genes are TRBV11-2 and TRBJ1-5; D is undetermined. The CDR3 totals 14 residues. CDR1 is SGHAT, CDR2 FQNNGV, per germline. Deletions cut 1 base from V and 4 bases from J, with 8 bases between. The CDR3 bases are TGTGCCAGCAGCTTAGTAGGGTCTAATCAGCCCCAGCATTTT. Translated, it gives CASSLVGSNQPQHF. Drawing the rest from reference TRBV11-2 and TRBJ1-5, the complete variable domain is EAGVAQSPRYKIIEKRQSVAFWCNPISGHATLYWYQQILGQGPKLLIQFQNNGVVDDSQLPKDRFSAERLKGVDSTLKIQPAKLEDSAVYLCASSLVGSNQPQHFGDGTRLSIL.

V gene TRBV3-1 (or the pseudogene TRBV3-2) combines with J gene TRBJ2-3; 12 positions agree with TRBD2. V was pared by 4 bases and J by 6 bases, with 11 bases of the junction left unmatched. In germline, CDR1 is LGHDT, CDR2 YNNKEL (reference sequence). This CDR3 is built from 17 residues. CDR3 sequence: CASSPSPSGGAVDTQYF. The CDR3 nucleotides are TGTGCCAGCAGCCCCTCACCTAGCGGGGGGGCCGTGGATACGCAGTATTTT.

CDR3 coding DNA: TGTGCCAGCAGCCAGCCCCCGACAGGGGCCAACCAAGAGACCCAGTACTTC. It is translated as CASSQPPTGANQETQYF. The chain has TRBV5-4 and TRBJ2-5, with 8 bases matching TRBD1. CDR1 and CDR2 from the germline V gene are SGHNT and YYREEE (reference sequence). V shed 4 bases and J 0 bases; nucleotides not matched to a gene: 11. The CDR3 is 17 residues long.

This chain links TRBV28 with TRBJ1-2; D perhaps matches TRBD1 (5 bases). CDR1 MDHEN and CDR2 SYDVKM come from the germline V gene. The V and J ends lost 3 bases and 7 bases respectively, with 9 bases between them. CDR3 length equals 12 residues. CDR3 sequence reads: CASSLAGLGYTF. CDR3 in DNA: TGTGCCAGCAGTTTGGCGGGGCTTGGCTACACCTTC.

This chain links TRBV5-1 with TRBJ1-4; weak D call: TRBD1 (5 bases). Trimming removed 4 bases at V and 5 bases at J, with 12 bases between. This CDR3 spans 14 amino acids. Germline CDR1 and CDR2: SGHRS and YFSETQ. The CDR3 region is CASSRQWTNEKLFF. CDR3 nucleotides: TGCGCCAGCAGCCGACAGTGGACGAATGAAAAACTGTTTTTT.

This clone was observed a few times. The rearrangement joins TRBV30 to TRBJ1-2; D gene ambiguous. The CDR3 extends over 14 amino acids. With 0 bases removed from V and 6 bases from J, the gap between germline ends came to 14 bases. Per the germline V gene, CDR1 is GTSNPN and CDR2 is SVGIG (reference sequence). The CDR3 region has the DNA TGTGCCTGGAGTGTCTTGGTCCTGGCTCATGGCTACACCTTC. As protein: CAWSVLVLAHGYTF.

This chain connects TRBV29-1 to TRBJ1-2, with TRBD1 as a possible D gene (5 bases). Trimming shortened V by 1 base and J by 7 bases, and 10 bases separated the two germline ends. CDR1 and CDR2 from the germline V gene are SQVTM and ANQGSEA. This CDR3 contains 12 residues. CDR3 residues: CSVEGQGGGYTF. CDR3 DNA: TGCAGCGTTGAAGGGCAGGGTGGTGGCTACACCTTC.

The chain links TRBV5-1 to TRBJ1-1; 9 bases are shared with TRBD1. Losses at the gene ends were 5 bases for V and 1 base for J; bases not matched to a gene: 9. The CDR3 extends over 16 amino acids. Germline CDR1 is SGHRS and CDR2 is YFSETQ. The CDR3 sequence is CASSFTGGFANTEAFF. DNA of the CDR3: TGCGCCAGCAGTTTTACAGGGGGCTTCGCGAACACTGAAGCTTTCTTT.

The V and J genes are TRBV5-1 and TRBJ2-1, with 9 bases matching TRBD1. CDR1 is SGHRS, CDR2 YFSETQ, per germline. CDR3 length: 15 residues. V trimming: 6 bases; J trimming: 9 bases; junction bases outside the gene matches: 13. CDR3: CASNTGGERIGEQFF. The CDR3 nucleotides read TGCGCCAGCAACACAGGGGGCGAAAGGATCGGTGAGCAGTTCTTC.

In DNA, the CDR3 is TGTGCCAGCAGCTCACCGGGGAGCTCCTACGAGCAGTACTTC. Translating it yields CASSSPGSSYEQYF. V and J are TRBV5-8 and TRBJ2-7, with TRBD2 as a possible D gene (5 bases). This CDR3 is built from 14 residues. Germline loops: CDR1 SGHTS, CDR2 YDEGEE. The V gene lost 3 bases and the J gene lost 0 bases, with 10 bases spanning the gap.

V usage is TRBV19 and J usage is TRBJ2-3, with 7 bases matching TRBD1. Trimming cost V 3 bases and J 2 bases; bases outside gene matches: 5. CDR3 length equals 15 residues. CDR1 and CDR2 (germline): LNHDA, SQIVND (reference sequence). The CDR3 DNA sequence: TGTGCCAGTAGTATTTCAGGGGGTTACACAGATACGCAGTATTTT. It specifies CASSISGGYTDTQYF. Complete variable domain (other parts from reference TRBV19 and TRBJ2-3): DGGITQSPKYLFRKEGQNVTLSCEQNLNHDAMYWYRQDPGQGLRLIYYSQIVNDFQKGDIAEGYSVSREKKESFPLTVTSAQKNPTAFYLCASSISGGYTDTQYFGPGTRLTVL.

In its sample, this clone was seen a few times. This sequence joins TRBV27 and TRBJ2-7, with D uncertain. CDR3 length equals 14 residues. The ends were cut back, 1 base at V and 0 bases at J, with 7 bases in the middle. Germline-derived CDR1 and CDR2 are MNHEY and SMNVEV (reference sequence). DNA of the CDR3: TGTGCCAGCAGTTTATTAAGGAACTCCTACGAGCAGTACTTC. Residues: CASSLLRNSYEQYF.

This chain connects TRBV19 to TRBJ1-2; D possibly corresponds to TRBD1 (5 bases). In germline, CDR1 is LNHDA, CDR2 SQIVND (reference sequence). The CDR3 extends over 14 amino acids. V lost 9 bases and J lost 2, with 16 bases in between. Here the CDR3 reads CASHVTDTNYGYTF. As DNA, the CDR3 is TGTGCCAGCCACGTGACGGACACCAACTATGGCTACACCTTC.

The CDR3, as DNA: TGTGCCAGCACCAGGGAGGGGCAGAGCACTGAAGCTTTCTTT. Translating gives CASTREGQSTEAFF. J is TRBJ1-1 and V is TRBV2; D may be TRBD1 (5 bases). The CDR3 is 14 amino acids. V was cut by 7 bases and J by 4 bases, with 16 bases left in between. Germline loops: CDR1 SNHLY, CDR2 FYNNEI.

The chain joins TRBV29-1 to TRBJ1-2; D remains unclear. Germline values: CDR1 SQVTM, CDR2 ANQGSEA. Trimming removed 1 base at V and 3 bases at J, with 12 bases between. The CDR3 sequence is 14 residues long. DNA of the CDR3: TGCAGCGTTGAAGCGATACAGAGCCACTATGGCTACACCTTC. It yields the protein CSVEAIQSHYGYTF.

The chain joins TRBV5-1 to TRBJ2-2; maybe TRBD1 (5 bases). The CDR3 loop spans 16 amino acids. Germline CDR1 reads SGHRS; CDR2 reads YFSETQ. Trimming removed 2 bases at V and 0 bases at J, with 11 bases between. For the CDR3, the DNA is TGCGCCAGCAGCTTAGGCAGGGTGTCGAACACCGGGGAGCTGTTTTTT. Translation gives CASSLGRVSNTGELFF. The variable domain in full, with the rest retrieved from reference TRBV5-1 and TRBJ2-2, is KAGVTQTPRYLIKTRGQQVTLSCSPISGHRSVSWYQQTPGQGLQFLFEYFSETQRNKGNFPGRFSGRQFSNSRSEMNVSTLELGDSALYLCASSLGRVSNTGELFFGEGSRLTVL.

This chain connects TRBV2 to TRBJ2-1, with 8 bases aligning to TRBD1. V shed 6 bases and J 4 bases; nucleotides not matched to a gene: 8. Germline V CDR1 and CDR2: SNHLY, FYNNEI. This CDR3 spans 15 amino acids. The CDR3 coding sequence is TGTGCCAGCAGCGCCGACAGGGGACGTTACAATGAGCAGTTCTTC. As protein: CASSADRGRYNEQFF.

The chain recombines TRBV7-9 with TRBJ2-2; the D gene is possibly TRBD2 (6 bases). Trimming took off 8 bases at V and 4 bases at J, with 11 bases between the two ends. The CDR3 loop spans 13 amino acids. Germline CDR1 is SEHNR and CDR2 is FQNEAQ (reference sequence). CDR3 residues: CASWGVGTGELFF. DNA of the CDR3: TGTGCCAGCTGGGGGGTTGGCACCGGGGAGCTGTTTTTT.

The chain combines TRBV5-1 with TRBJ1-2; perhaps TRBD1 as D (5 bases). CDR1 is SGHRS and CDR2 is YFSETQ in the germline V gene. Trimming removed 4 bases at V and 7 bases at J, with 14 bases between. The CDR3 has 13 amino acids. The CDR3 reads CASSTPQAVGYTF. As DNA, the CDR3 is TGCGCCAGCAGCACCCCACAGGCCGTTGGCTACACCTTC.

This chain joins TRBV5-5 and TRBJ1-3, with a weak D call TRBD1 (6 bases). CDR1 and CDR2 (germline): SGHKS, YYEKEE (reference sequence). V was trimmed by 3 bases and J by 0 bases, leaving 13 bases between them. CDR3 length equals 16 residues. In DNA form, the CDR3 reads TGTGCCAGCAGCTGGGGGCAGGACCGCTCTGGAAACACCATATATTTT. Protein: CASSWGQDRSGNTIYF.

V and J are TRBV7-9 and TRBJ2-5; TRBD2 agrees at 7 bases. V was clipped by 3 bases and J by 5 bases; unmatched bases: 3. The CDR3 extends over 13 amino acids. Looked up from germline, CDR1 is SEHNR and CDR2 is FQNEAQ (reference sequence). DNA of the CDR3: TGTGCCAGCAGCTTCAGGGAGGGGGAGACCCAGTACTTC. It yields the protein CASSFREGETQYF.

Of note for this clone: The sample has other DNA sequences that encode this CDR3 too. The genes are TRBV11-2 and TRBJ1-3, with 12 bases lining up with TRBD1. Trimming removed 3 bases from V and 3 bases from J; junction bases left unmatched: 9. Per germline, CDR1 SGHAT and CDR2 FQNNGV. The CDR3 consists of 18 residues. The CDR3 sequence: CASSLVGQGALGGNTIYF. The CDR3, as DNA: TGTGCCAGCAGCTTGGTGGGACAGGGGGCCCTGGGTGGAAACACCATATATTTT.

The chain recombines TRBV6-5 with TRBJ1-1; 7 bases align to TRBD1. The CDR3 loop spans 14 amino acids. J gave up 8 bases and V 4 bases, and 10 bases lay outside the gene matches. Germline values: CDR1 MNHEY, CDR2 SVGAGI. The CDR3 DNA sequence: TGTGCCAGCAGTTCGGATCACGAGGACAGGGAAGCTTTCTTT. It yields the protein CASSSDHEDREAFF.

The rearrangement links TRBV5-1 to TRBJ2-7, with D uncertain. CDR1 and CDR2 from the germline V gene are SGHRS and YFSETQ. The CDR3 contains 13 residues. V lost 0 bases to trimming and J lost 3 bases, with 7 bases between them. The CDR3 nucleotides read TGCGCCAGCAGCTTGGGGTCAGACTACGAGCAGTACTTC. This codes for CASSLGSDYEQYF.

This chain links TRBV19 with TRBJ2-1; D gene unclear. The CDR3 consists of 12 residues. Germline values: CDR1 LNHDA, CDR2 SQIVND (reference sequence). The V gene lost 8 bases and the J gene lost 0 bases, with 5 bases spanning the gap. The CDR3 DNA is TGTGCCAGTGGCGCCTCCTACAATGAGCAGTTCTTC. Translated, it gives CASGASYNEQFF.

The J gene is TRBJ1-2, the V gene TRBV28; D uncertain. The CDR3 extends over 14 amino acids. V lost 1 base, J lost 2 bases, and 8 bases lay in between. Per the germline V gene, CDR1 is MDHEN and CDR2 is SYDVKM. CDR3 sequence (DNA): TGTGCCAGCAGTTTATACGCACAAAACTATGGCTACACCTTC. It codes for CASSLYAQNYGYTF.